This note documents a single T cell receptor (beta chain) sequence. Its antigen is not identified. Germline V gene sequence: CDR1 LNHDA, CDR2 SQIVND (reference sequence). The CDR3 has 15 amino acids. V was shortened by 6 bases and J by 0 bases, with 15 bases between the two germline ends. The data originate from a study of CD8+CD57+ T cells in acquired aplastic anemia. Study summary: DNA recovered from sorted CD4+ and CD8+ cells had a mean of approximately 3 ug. Healthy donor CD4+ cell samples had a mean of about 10 million reads. Findings of the study overall: Comparison of patients with controls identified approximately 28 shared CD8+ CDR3 sequences. Patients did not significantly differ from controls in CD8+ Simpson's diversity.

The use of genomic DNA as template underpinned the TCR beta VDJ and CDR3 profiling. TCRdb recomputed calls from the reads with MiXCR, one row per CDR3 protein. The sample consists of about 190,000 distinct CDR3 sequences, approximately 52% of them appearing once. This receptor was obtained from a human donor in good health, serving as a control. The chain carries TRBV19 and TRBJ2-7, with D perhaps given as TRBD1 or TRBD2 (5 bases each). Material for sequencing was sorted CD4+, CD8+, or CD8+CD57+ T cells (not recorded which) from PBMCs. CDR3 bases: TGTGCCAGTAGATTGGGAGACAGCCGCTCCTACGAGCAGTACTTC. It encodes CASRLGDSRSYEQYF. The whole variable domain, filled in from reference TRBV19 and TRBJ2-7, reads DGGITQSPKYLFRKEGQNVTLSCEQNLNHDAMYWYRQDPGQGLRLIYYSQIVNDFQKGDIAEGYSVSREKKESFPLTVTSAQKNPTAFYLCASRLGDSRSYEQYFGPGTRLTVT.